The rows below give T cell receptor beta chains drawn from one sample of a study of cytomegalovirus exposure and HLA in healthy donors. Measured with immunoSEQ multiplex PCR; TCRdb has only the in-frame clones, and not every one. Among 100,000 to 150,000 clones listed, 60% to 80% were seen once. The sequenced sample consisted of PBMCs. The source is a man younger than 40 in good health and CMV-seronegative. Each CDR3 is given with its conserved first and last residue. The D gene is left open where the match is weak. Not all rows give a size; the values are once, few, many and, for expanded clones, a class.

abundance,d_gene,j_gene,v_gene,CDR3aa,CDR3nt
few,TRBD2,TRBJ2-1,TRBV7-6,CASSLAGGNEQFF,TGTGCCAGCAGCTTAGCGGGAGGGAATGAGCAGTTCTTC
.,TRBD1,TRBJ1-6,TRBV6-5,CASSPGTVGNSPLHF,TGTGCCAGCAGTCCAGGGACAGTGGGTAATTCACCCCTCCACTTT
once,TRBD2,TRBJ2-7,TRBV6-1,CASILARSSYEQYF,TGTGCCAGTATACTAGCGAGGAGCTCCTACGAGCAGTACTTC
once,.,TRBJ2-2,TRBV7-8,CASSSRDIITGELFF,TGTGCCAGCAGCTCCCGGGATATAATAACCGGGGAGCTGTTTTTT
.,.,TRBJ2-1,TRBV7-3,CASSPHGLEQFF,TGTGCCAGCAGCCCCCACGGACTTGAGCAGTTCTTC
.,.,TRBJ2-5,TRBV5-1,CASSEPRGQETQYF,TGCGCCAGCAGCGAGCCACGGGGACAAGAGACCCAGTACTTC
.,.,TRBJ1-1,TRBV6-6,CASLASHRAFEAFF,TGTGCCAGCCTCGCCTCCCACAGGGCTTTTGAAGCTTTCTTT
few,.,TRBJ2-7,TRBV28,CASSPGLRYEQYF,TGTGCCAGCAGTCCGGGACTGCGGTACGAGCAGTACTTC
.,.,TRBJ1-1,TRBV2,CASSEGRLNTEAFF,TGTGCCAGCAGTGAGGGCAGGTTGAACACTGAAGCTTTCTTT
.,TRBD1,TRBJ1-1,TRBV28,CATGTVNTEAFF,TGTGCCACTGGGACAGTGAACACTGAAGCTTTCTTT
.,TRBD1,TRBJ1-1,TRBV5-1,CASSLPPPGGTEAFF,TGCGCCAGCAGCTTGCCCCCCCCAGGGGGCACTGAAGCTTTCTTT
.,.,TRBJ1-2,TRBV7-9,CASSLALFNYGYTF,TGTGCCAGCAGCCTCGCACTTTTCAACTATGGCTACACCTTC
.,TRBD1,TRBJ1-1,TRBV5-1,CASSSETGEAEAFF,TGCGCCAGCAGCTCGGAGACAGGGGAGGCTGAAGCTTTCTTT
.,.,TRBJ2-2,TRBV6-6,CASSVIAGVDTGELFF,TGTGCCAGCAGCGTGATCGCAGGGGTGGACACCGGGGAGCTGTTTTTT
.,TRBD1,TRBJ2-7,TRBV6-6,CITGGAGFGEQYF,TGCATAACAGGGGGCGCCGGATTTGGGGAGCAGTACTTC
.,.,TRBJ2-6,TRBV5-1,CASSKLSSGANVLTF,TGCGCCAGCAGTAAGCTCTCGTCTGGGGCCAACGTCCTGACTTTC
.,TRBD1,TRBJ2-3,TRBV7-3,CASRYRGITDTQYF,TGTGCCAGCAGGTACAGGGGAATTACAGATACGCAGTATTTT
once,TRBD1,TRBJ2-7,TRBV7-2,CASSFRQGRYEQYF,TGTGCCAGCAGCTTCCGACAGGGGAGGTACGAGCAGTACTTC
once,.,TRBJ2-7,TRBV5-1,CASSLYYEQYF,TGCGCCAGCAGCTTGTACTACGAGCAGTACTTC
once,.,TRBJ2-7,TRBV2,CASSAGGGGEQYF,TGTGCCAGCAGCGCAGGGGGAGGAGGCGAGCAGTACTTC
.,.,TRBJ1-1,TRBV6-4,CATSHGENTEAFF,TGTGCCACCTCTCACGGGGAAAACACTGAAGCTTTCTTT
once,TRBD1,TRBJ2-7,TRBV6-6,CASSSRTGIEQYF,TGTGCCAGCAGTTCACGGACAGGGATCGAGCAGTACTTC
few,TRBD2,TRBJ2-5,TRBV28,CASSSLQRDFGETQYF,TGTGCCAGCAGTTCCCTTCAGCGGGATTTTGGAGAGACCCAGTACTTC
once,.,TRBJ1-3,TRBV10-3,CAITTVGNTIYF,TGTGCCATCACGACAGTCGGAAACACCATATATTTT
.,TRBD1,TRBJ2-3,TRBV6-1,CALEWGTGSSDTQYF,TGTGCACTCGAATGGGGGACAGGGAGTTCAGATACGCAGTATTTT
.,.,TRBJ1-3,TRBV5-6,CASSLQGSGSTIYF,TGTGCCAGCAGCTTGCAGGGTTCTGGAAGCACCATATATTTT
.,.,TRBJ2-5,TRBV27,CASSLWAGAGGEQYF,TGTGCCAGCAGTTTATGGGCAGGAGCCGGAGGGGAGCAGTACTTC
.,TRBD2,TRBJ2-1,TRBV5-1,CASSLSLAGGSSQNEQFF,TGCGCCAGCAGCTTGTCACTAGCGGGGGGGTCTTCTCAAAATGAGCAGTTCTTC
.,.,TRBJ2-7,TRBV7-9,CASSLSYEQYF,TGTGCCAGCAGCCTTTCCTACGAGCAGTACTTC
.,.,TRBJ2-2,TRBV13,CASRSRGTGELFF,TGTGCCAGCAGGTCCAGGGGCACCGGGGAGCTGTTTTTT
.,.,TRBJ1-2,TRBV5-1,CASSLGQGLNYGYTF,TGCGCCAGCAGCTTAGGGCAGGGCCTAAACTATGGCTACACCTTC
.,.,TRBJ2-7,TRBV5-1,CASSPAGQKTLYEQYF,TGCGCCAGCAGCCCGGCCGGCCAGAAGACTTTATACGAGCAGTACTTC
.,.,TRBJ1-5,TRBV6-1,CASSDRRDNQPQHF,TGTGCCAGCAGTGACCGACGGGACAATCAGCCCCAGCATTTT
.,.,TRBJ1-1,TRBV29-1,CSVEVRNRVAFF,TGCAGCGTTGAAGTGCGGAACAGGGTGGCTTTCTTT
.,TRBD1,TRBJ1-3,TRBV30,CAWSKGTGGSGNTIYF,TGTGCCTGGAGTAAGGGTACAGGGGGATCAGGAAACACCATATATTTT
few,.,TRBJ1-6,TRBV19,CASRTSPGDLGSPLHF,TGTGCCAGTAGGACCTCACCGGGGGACCTTGGATCACCCCTCCACTTT
.,TRBD1,TRBJ1-4,TRBV4-2,CASSQPGQGLGEKLFF,TGTGCCAGCAGCCAACCTGGACAGGGCCTCGGGGAAAAACTGTTTTTT